These T cell receptor beta chains were read from a single sample in a study of T cells in Graves' hyperthyroidism and ophthalmopathy. MiXCR, run by TCRdb on the multiplex PCR reads, gives a single entry per CDR3 protein. The sample lists around 700,000 distinct CDR3 sequences; roughly a sixth were seen once. Source material: blood. The receptors were sampled from a woman in her forties or fifties with Graves' hyperthyroidism that later progressed to Graves' ophthalmopathy. The CDR3 runs from the conserved cysteine through the conserved F or W. A D gene is named only where the DNA matches it firmly. Size is stated for part of the rows, as once, few or many counts, or as a class when the clone is expanded.

CDR3aa: CSARDRRTGLSEAFF; CDR3nt: TGCAGTGCTAGAGATCGGAGGACAGGGCTATCCGAAGCTTTCTTT; abundance: many; j_gene: TRBJ1-1; d_gene: TRBD1; v_gene: TRBV20-1
CDR3aa: CASSLDSTGNYEQYF; CDR3nt: TGTGCCAGCAGCTTAGACTCAACAGGGAACTACGAGCAGTACTTC; abundance: many; j_gene: TRBJ2-7; d_gene: -; v_gene: TRBV11-3
CDR3aa: CASSHGTSGEAKNIQYF; CDR3nt: TGCGCCAGCAGCCATGGCACTAGCGGGGAGGCCAAAAACATTCAGTACTTC; abundance: -; j_gene: TRBJ2-4; d_gene: TRBD2; v_gene: TRBV4-1
CDR3aa: CASSLNLGAYNEQFF; CDR3nt: TGTGCCAGCAGTTTAAACCTAGGCGCCTACAATGAGCAGTTCTTC; abundance: few; j_gene: TRBJ2-1; d_gene: -; v_gene: TRBV12-3/TRBV12-4
CDR3aa: CASSVVGGQSTDTQYF; CDR3nt: TGTGCCAGCAGCGTAGTTGGGGGACAGAGCACAGATACGCAGTATTTT; abundance: -; j_gene: TRBJ2-3; d_gene: TRBD1; v_gene: TRBV9
CDR3aa: CASSSVGGPGDEQFF; CDR3nt: TGTGCCAGCAGCTCGGTCGGGGGGCCGGGCGATGAGCAGTTCTTC; abundance: many; j_gene: TRBJ2-1; d_gene: -; v_gene: TRBV7-9
CDR3aa: CASSLASLNYEQYF; CDR3nt: TGTGCCAGCAGCTTAGCATCACTCAATTACGAGCAGTACTTC; abundance: many; j_gene: TRBJ2-7; d_gene: -; v_gene: TRBV11-1
CDR3aa: CASGRFNEKLFF; CDR3nt: TGTGCCAGCGGTCGATTTAATGAAAAACTGTTTTTT; abundance: -; j_gene: TRBJ1-4; d_gene: -; v_gene: TRBV13
CDR3aa: CAGSNMQETQYF; CDR3nt: TGTGCCGGCAGCAACATGCAAGAGACCCAGTACTTC; abundance: -; j_gene: TRBJ2-5; d_gene: -; v_gene: TRBV7-8
CDR3aa: CAWANSTRREYF; CDR3nt: TGTGCCTGGGCAAACTCAACAAGAAGGGAGTACTTC; abundance: -; j_gene: TRBJ2-5; d_gene: -; v_gene: TRBV30
CDR3aa: CAISESNRQDLGYTF; CDR3nt: TGTGCCATCAGTGAGTCGAATCGGCAGGATCTTGGCTACACCTTC; abundance: few; j_gene: TRBJ1-2; d_gene: -; v_gene: TRBV10-3
CDR3aa: CSARNPLGYEQYF; CDR3nt: TGCAGTGCTAGGAACCCCCTGGGCTACGAGCAGTACTTC; abundance: many; j_gene: TRBJ2-7; d_gene: -; v_gene: TRBV20-1
CDR3aa: CSARDVRKNYNSPLHF; CDR3nt: TGCAGTGCTAGAGATGTCCGCAAGAACTATAATTCACCCCTCCACTTT; abundance: -; j_gene: TRBJ1-6; d_gene: -; v_gene: TRBV20-1
CDR3aa: CASSTPARGDTDTQYF; CDR3nt: TGTGCCAGCAGTACCCCAGCGCGGGGGGACACAGATACGCAGTATTTT; abundance: few; j_gene: TRBJ2-3; d_gene: TRBD2; v_gene: TRBV6-2/TRBV6-3